The present T cell receptor beta chain was sequenced within a study of Graves' ophthalmopathy and Graves' hyperthyroidism. As for the study in general: Investigators collected peripheral blood at initial diagnosis, before any treatment was given.

This CDR3 spans 15 amino acids. With 6 bases clipped from V and 5 bases from J, the junction kept 7 bases outside the gene matches. The TCR beta CDR3 regions underwent amplification from RNA transcripts. RT-PCR in the first round used HTBI primers; a second-round multiplex PCR followed. TCRdb reprocessed the multiplex PCR reads with MiXCR, giving one entry per CDR3 protein. The table shows 600,000 to 950,000 distinct CDR3 sequences, with 40% occurring only once. Study-level findings and limits: The 13-signature model separated ophthalmopathy from stable hyperthyroidism at almost 90% sensitivity and around 81% specificity.

The sample holds many counts of this clonotype. As yet, its antigen is unknown. Sequencing was done on a sample of peripheral blood. This receptor was identified in an adult man with Graves' ophthalmopathy. The genes are TRBV12-3 or TRBV12-4 and TRBJ2-5, with TRBD1 identical over 12 bases. CDR3 sequence reads: CASRTGTGGGETQYF. CDR3 in DNA: TGTGCCAGCAGAACCGGGACAGGGGGCGGCGAGACCCAGTACTTC.